The 21 T cell receptor beta chains listed next were all sequenced from one sample in a study of cytomegalovirus exposure and HLA in healthy donors. PCR amplification relied on 60 Vbeta primers (plus 13 Jbeta primers). Data came from immunoSEQ multiplex PCR; TCRdb stores just in-frame clones and leaves some out. This sample contains 100,000 to 150,000 clones. Sequencing was carried out using PBMCs. Every receptor here comes from a man aged 40-49 years in good health and CMV-seronegative.

The chain has TRBV7-6 and TRBJ2-3; 9 positions match TRBD2. The J segment lost 2 bases and the V segment lost 2 bases, leaving 8 bases of the junction unmatched. CDR1 and CDR2 from the germline V gene are SGHVS and FNYEAQ. There are 17 residues in the CDR3. The CDR3 sequence: CASSLTHAGGPTDTQYF. The CDR3 nucleotides are TGTGCCAGCAGCTTAACTCATGCGGGAGGGCCCACAGATACGCAGTATTTT.

This rearrangement joins TRBV29-1 to TRBJ2-7, with 7 bases identical to TRBD1. CDR1 is SQVTM, CDR2 ANQGSEA, per germline. CDR3 length: 12 amino acids. With 7 bases clipped from V and 5 bases from J, the junction kept 8 bases outside the gene matches. CDR3: CSAVQGLNEQYF. The CDR3 DNA reads as TGCAGCGCTGTACAGGGGCTAAACGAGCAGTACTTC.

The chain uses TRBV7-3 and TRBJ2-1, with 7 bases identical to TRBD2. CDR3 length: 15 amino acids. The J segment lost 1 base and the V segment lost 9 bases, leaving 9 bases of the junction unmatched. The germline V gene has CDR1 SGHTA and CDR2 FQGTGA. The CDR3 DNA follows: TGTGCCAGTAAATCGACGGGGGGTTCCTACAATGAGCAGTTCTTC. Encoded protein: CASKSTGGSYNEQFF.

This chain uses TRBV11-3 with TRBJ2-7, with 10 bases lining up with TRBD1. The J segment lost 3 bases and the V segment lost 5 bases, leaving 4 bases of the junction unmatched. Germline V lookup: CDR1 SGHNT, CDR2 YENEEA. The CDR3 totals 14 residues. This CDR3 is CASSIRTGGYEQYF. Written as DNA, the CDR3 is TGTGCCAGCAGCATAAGGACAGGGGGCTACGAGCAGTACTTC.

The chain has TRBV2 and TRBJ1-5; tentatively, D is TRBD1 (6 bases). This CDR3 comprises 15 residues. CDR1 and CDR2 (germline): SNHLY, FYNNEI. V lost 5 bases and J 4 bases, leaving 15 bases between the germline ends. CDR3 sequence reads: CASSRDGQINQPQHF. Written as DNA, the CDR3 is TGTGCCAGCAGTAGGGACGGACAGATTAATCAGCCCCAGCATTTT.

The chain combines TRBV19 with TRBJ2-2, with 8 bases that match TRBD1. Trimming at V came to 8 bases and at J to 1 base, leaving 6 bases not matched to a gene. This CDR3 has 15 amino acids. Germline V gives CDR1 LNHDA, CDR2 SQIVND (reference sequence). As DNA, the CDR3 is TGTGCCAGTCTAAGGACAGGGAGGAACACCGGGGAGCTGTTTTTT. Translation gives CASLRTGRNTGELFF. The full variable domain, completed using reference TRBV19 and TRBJ2-2, is DGGITQSPKYLFRKEGQNVTLSCEQNLNHDAMYWYRQDPGQGLRLIYYSQIVNDFQKGDIAEGYSVSREKKESFPLTVTSAQKNPTAFYLCASLRTGRNTGELFFGEGSRLTVL.

V usage is TRBV5-5 and J usage is TRBJ1-1; D gene ambiguous. Germline loops: CDR1 SGHKS, CDR2 YYEKEE (reference sequence). The CDR3 extends over 12 amino acids. The V gene lost 0 bases and the J gene lost 7 bases, with 7 bases spanning the gap. The CDR3 is CASSLDSNEAFF. DNA for the CDR3: TGTGCCAGCAGCTTGGATTCTAATGAAGCTTTCTTT.

The chain joins TRBV5-8 to TRBJ1-5; 10 bases fit TRBD1. CDR3 length equals 14 residues. Unmatched junction bases numbered 5, after V lost 4 bases and J lost 7 bases. The V gene's germline CDR1 is SGHTS and CDR2 YDEGEE. The CDR3 sequence: CASSRGQGGQPQHF. The DNA for the CDR3 is TGTGCCAGCAGCCGCGGACAGGGGGGGCAGCCCCAGCATTTT.

The rearrangement joins TRBV5-4 to TRBJ2-7, with D possibly matching TRBD1 (5 bases). The CDR3 has 14 residues. CDR1 SGHNT and CDR2 YYREEE come from the germline V gene (reference sequence). Trimming left V 4 bases short and J 0 bases short, with 11 bases between. The CDR3 sequence is CASSPDSRSYEQYF. The CDR3 DNA reads as TGTGCCAGCAGCCCAGACAGCCGCTCCTACGAGCAGTACTTC. The complete variable domain, with remaining parts taken from reference TRBV5-4 and TRBJ2-7, reads ETGVTQSPTHLIKTRGQQVTLRCSSQSGHNTVSWYQQALGQGPQFIFQYYREEENGRGNFPPRFSGLQFPNYSSELNVNALELDDSALYLCASSPDSRSYEQYFGPGTRLTVT.

The rearrangement joins TRBV5-6 to TRBJ2-7; the D gene is possibly TRBD2 (5 bases). V lost 4 bases and J lost 5, with 13 bases in between. Germline lookup yields CDR1 SGHDT and CDR2 YYEEEE. The CDR3 totals 13 residues. The CDR3 bases are TGTGCCAGCAGCCCACTAGTCGGCGACGAGCAGTACTTC. This encodes CASSPLVGDEQYF.

This chain joins TRBV19 and TRBJ2-2; D is undetermined. Trimming stripped 5 bases from V and 6 bases from J, with 10 bases between. Germline CDR1 and CDR2: LNHDA and SQIVND (reference sequence). CDR3 size: 13 residues. This CDR3 is CASSPQVPGELFF. The CDR3 DNA reads TGTGCCAGTAGTCCCCAGGTCCCCGGGGAGCTGTTTTTT.

The CDR3 sequence is CASSTRMTDLRETQYF. For the CDR3, the DNA is TGTGCCAGTAGCACCCGCATGACAGACCTCCGAGAGACCCAGTACTTC. The chain is built from TRBV19 and TRBJ2-5; D perhaps matches TRBD1 (5 bases). The CDR3 spans 16 residues. Trimming took 6 bases from V and 4 from J, leaving 21 bases between them. Germline V gene lookup returns CDR1 LNHDA and CDR2 SQIVND (reference sequence).

The chain carries TRBV6-6 and TRBJ2-7; 7 nucleotides line up with TRBD2. V was pared by 5 bases and J by 4 bases, with 11 bases of the junction left unmatched. CDR1 is MNHNY, CDR2 SVGAGI, per germline (reference sequence). The CDR3 spans 15 residues. DNA for the CDR3: TGTGCCAGCAGTAAGCTAGGACTAGTAAGTTACGAGCAGTACTTC. Protein product: CASSKLGLVSYEQYF.

V and J are TRBV11-2 and TRBJ1-2, with 7 bases lining up with TRBD1. V shed 2 bases, J shed 2 bases, and the junction held 8 bases outside the gene matches. CDR1 is SGHAT and CDR2 is FQNNGV in the germline V gene. CDR3 length equals 16 residues. The CDR3 DNA sequence: TGTGCCAGCAGCTTATTCGGTGCGGGACAGAACTATGGCTACACCTTC. Protein product: CASSLFGAGQNYGYTF.

The chain employs TRBV18 and TRBJ1-1; D gene ambiguous. CDR1 is KGHSH and CDR2 is LQKENI in the germline V gene. The V end lost 2 bases, the J end lost 4 bases, and 14 bases lay between the germline ends. CDR3 length: 15 amino acids. This CDR3 is CASSPVQMAGTEAFF. DNA for the CDR3: TGTGCCAGCTCACCAGTCCAAATGGCGGGCACTGAAGCTTTCTTT.

The gene calls are TRBV5-1 and TRBJ1-1, with D unresolved. Trimming left V 2 bases short and J 0 bases short, with 8 bases between. The CDR3 spans 14 residues. In germline, CDR1 is SGHRS, CDR2 YFSETQ. CDR3 residues: CASSFSTVNTEAFF. The CDR3 region has the DNA TGCGCCAGCAGCTTCTCCACAGTGAACACTGAAGCTTTCTTT.

Points on this clone: A junction boundary mismatches the germline segment, possibly from a read error. The chain is built from TRBV7-8 and TRBJ2-7; 14 nucleotides match TRBD2. The length of the CDR3 is 15 residues. Germline loops: CDR1 SGHVS, CDR2 FQNEAQ. CDR3 loop: CASSLATSGRAPSHF. The CDR3 nucleotides read TGTGCCAGCAGCTTGGCGACTAGCGGGAGGGCCCCCAGCCACTTC.

The gene calls are TRBV2 and TRBJ1-1; the match to TRBD1 covers 7 bases. The length of the CDR3 is 14 residues. CDR1 SNHLY and CDR2 FYNNEI come from the germline V gene. J was trimmed by 4 bases and V by 6 bases; bases with no gene match: 8. DNA for the CDR3: TGTGCCAGCAGGACAGGGCTTGGGGGCACTGAAGCTTTCTTT. Translated: CASRTGLGGTEAFF.

The chain carries TRBV5-1 and TRBJ2-7, with 8 positions matching TRBD2. There are 15 residues in the CDR3. The V gene's germline CDR1 is SGHRS and CDR2 YFSETQ. J lost 4 bases, V lost 4 bases, and 10 bases had no gene match. Here the CDR3 reads CASSRLLAGQYEQYF. The DNA of the CDR3 is TGCGCCAGCAGCCGCTTGCTAGCGGGTCAGTACGAGCAGTACTTC.

The chain carries TRBV28 and TRBJ2-7; maybe TRBD2 (5 bases). The CDR3 runs 13 residues. From germline, CDR1 is MDHEN and CDR2 SYDVKM. Trimming shortened V by 6 bases and J by 1 base, and 10 bases separated the two germline ends. Written as DNA, the CDR3 is TGTGCCAGCAGGTCCTCGGGGTCCTACGAGCAGTACTTC. Amino acids: CASRSSGSYEQYF.

The V call is TRBV19, the J call TRBJ1-1; D unclear. This CDR3 is built from 17 residues. Trimming stripped 5 bases from V and 1 base from J, with 20 bases between. CDR1 and CDR2 from the germline V gene are LNHDA and SQIVND (reference sequence). The CDR3 nucleotides are TGTGCCAGTAGTTACATTGAAGGGTCCGGGAGGAACACTGAAGCTTTCTTT. Its translation is CASSYIEGSGRNTEAFF.